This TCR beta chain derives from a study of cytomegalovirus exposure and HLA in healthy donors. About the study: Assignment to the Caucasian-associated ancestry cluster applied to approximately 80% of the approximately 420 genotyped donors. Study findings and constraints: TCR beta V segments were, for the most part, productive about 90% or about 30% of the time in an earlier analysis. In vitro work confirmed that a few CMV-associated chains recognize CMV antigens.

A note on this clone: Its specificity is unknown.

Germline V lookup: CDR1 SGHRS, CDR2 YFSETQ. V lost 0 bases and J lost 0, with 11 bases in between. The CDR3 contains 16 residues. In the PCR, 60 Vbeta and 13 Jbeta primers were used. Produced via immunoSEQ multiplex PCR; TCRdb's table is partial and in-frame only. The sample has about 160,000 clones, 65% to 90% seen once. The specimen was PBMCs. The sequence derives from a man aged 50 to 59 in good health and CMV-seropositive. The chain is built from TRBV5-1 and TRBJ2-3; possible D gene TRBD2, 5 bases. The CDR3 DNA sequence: TGCGCCAGCAGCTTGGTCCACCGGGATAGCACAGATACGCAGTATTTT. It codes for CASSLVHRDSTDTQYF. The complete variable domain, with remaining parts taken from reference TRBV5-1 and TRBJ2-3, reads KAGVTQTPRYLIKTRGQQVTLSCSPISGHRSVSWYQQTPGQGLQFLFEYFSETQRNKGNFPGRFSGRQFSNSRSEMNVSTLELGDSALYLCASSLVHRDSTDTQYFGPGTRLTVL.